A selection of T cell receptor beta chains follows, all from one sample in a study of molecular identifiers for immune sequencing clone quantification. TCRdb re-derived calls from the PCR reads in MiXCR, one entry per CDR3 protein. In the table there are 460,000 or so distinct CDR3 sequences, around 23% of which are singletons. Specimen: naive CD8+ T cells from blood, with Jurkat cell RNA spiked in. These receptors all stem from a human donor in good health. Some libraries in this study had Jurkat cell RNA spiked in. The CDR3 runs from the conserved cysteine through the conserved F or W. A D gene is named only where the DNA matches it firmly. Clone size is stated in some rows and not others, as once, few, many or a class when expanded.

>TRBJ1-5|few|TRBV20-1|-|14
CSARDLTPNQPQHF
TGCAGTGCTAGAGACCTGACACCCAATCAGCCCCAGCATTTT
>TRBJ2-7|few|TRBV2|-|11
CASSDIYEQYF
TGTGCCAGCAGTGACATATACGAGCAGTACTTC
>TRBJ2-3|few|TRBV6-6|-|15
CASSSLVGGTDTQYF
TGTGCCAGCAGTTCGCTAGTGGGGGGAACAGATACGCAGTATTTT
>TRBJ1-1|-|TRBV4-1|-|17
CASSQEEGRGLNTEAFF
TGCGCCAGCAGCCAAGAAGAGGGCCGGGGCCTGAACACTGAAGCTTTCTTT
>TRBJ1-1|many|TRBV7-9|-|14
CASSPQTVNTEAFF
TGTGCCAGCAGCCCACAGACGGTGAACACTGAAGCTTTCTTT
>TRBJ2-1|many|TRBV4-3|TRBD2|13
CASSLGLAAEQFF
TGCGCCAGCAGCCTGGGACTAGCGGCTGAGCAGTTCTTC
>TRBJ2-6|many|TRBV29-1|TRBD2|18
CSVYIPGLAGVGANVLTF
TGCAGCGTCTATATACCGGGACTAGCGGGAGTGGGGGCCAACGTCCTGACTTTC
>TRBJ1-1|-|TRBV3-1|-|13
CASSQDQNTEAFF
TGTGCCAGCAGCCAAGATCAGAACACTGAAGCTTTCTTT
>TRBJ1-1|many|TRBV12-5|TRBD1|14
CASGLGTGRTEAFF
TGTGCTAGTGGTCTGGGGACAGGGCGGACTGAAGCTTTCTTT
>TRBJ1-5|few|TRBV15|TRBD1|13
CATREGAGQPQHF
TGTGCCACCAGAGAGGGGGCTGGCCAGCCCCAGCATTTT
>TRBJ2-7|-|TRBV4-3|-|15
CASSQDLWGAYEQYF
TGCGCCAGCAGCCAAGATCTTTGGGGGGCTTACGAGCAGTACTTC
>TRBJ1-1|many|TRBV7-2|-|16
CASSLPWAGPNTEAFF
TGTGCCAGCAGCCTCCCCTGGGCAGGGCCGAACACTGAAGCTTTCTTT
>TRBJ2-4|-|TRBV4-3|-|13
CASSQGRLEIQHF
TGCGCCAGCAGCCAGGGCAGGTTAGAGATTCAGCACTTC
>TRBJ2-7|few|TRBV4-1|-|15
CASSQGRGEGSEQYF
TGCGCCAGCAGCCAAGGCCGAGGAGAGGGGAGCGAGCAGTACTTC
>TRBJ1-2|-|TRBV7-9|-|12
CASRADNYGYTF
TGTGCCAGCAGGGCGGACAACTATGGCTACACCTTC
>TRBJ2-1|few|TRBV12-3/TRBV12-4|-|11
CASSSGRGQFF
TGTGCCAGCAGTTCGGGCCGGGGGCAGTTCTTC
>TRBJ2-5|few|TRBV6-5|-|14
CASRTTPYQETQYF
TGTGCCAGTCGGACAACGCCTTACCAAGAGACCCAGTACTTC
>TRBJ2-1|-|TRBV30|-|13
CAWSVDGYNEQFF
TGTGCCTGGAGTGTAGACGGCTACAATGAGCAGTTCTTC
>TRBJ2-2|many|TRBV14|-|15
CASSQTTRNTGELFF
TGTGCCAGCAGCCAAACGACAAGAAACACCGGGGAGCTGTTTTTT
>TRBJ1-1|few|TRBV13|-|14
CASSYPHTNTEAFF
TGTGCCAGCAGCTACCCCCACACGAACACTGAAGCTTTCTTT
>TRBJ2-7|-|TRBV6-1|TRBD1|14
CASSELGQGYEQYF
TGTGCCAGCAGTGAACTGGGACAGGGCTACGAGCAGTACTTC
>TRBJ2-1|few|TRBV30|-|13
CACTPGTPAEQFF
TGTGCCTGTACCCCAGGGACACCAGCTGAGCAGTTCTTC
>TRBJ2-7|few|TRBV27|-|13
CASSLSRTSEQYF
TGTGCCAGCAGTCTGAGCAGGACATCCGAGCAGTACTTC
>TRBJ1-2|many|TRBV12-3/TRBV12-4|-|14
CASSSSSRVYGYTF
TGTGCCAGCAGCTCCTCCAGCCGCGTCTATGGCTACACCTTC
>TRBJ1-2|-|TRBV11-3|-|16
CASSWATTQANYGYTF
TGTGCCAGCAGCTGGGCCACGACTCAAGCCAACTATGGCTACACCTTC